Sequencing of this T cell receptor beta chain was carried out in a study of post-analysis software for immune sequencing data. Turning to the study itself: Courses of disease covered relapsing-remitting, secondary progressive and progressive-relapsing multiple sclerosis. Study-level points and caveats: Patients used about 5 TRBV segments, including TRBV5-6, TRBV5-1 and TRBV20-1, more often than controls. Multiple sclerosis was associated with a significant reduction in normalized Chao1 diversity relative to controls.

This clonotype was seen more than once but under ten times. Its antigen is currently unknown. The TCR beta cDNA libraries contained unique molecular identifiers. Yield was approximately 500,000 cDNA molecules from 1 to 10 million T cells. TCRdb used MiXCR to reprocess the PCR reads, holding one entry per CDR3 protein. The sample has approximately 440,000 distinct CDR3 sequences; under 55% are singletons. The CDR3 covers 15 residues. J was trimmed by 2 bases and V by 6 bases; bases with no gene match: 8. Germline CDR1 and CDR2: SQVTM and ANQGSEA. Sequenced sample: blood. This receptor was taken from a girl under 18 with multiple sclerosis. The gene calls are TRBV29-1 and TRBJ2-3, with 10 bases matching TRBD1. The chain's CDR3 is CSVGTGVSPTDTQYF. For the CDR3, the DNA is TGCAGCGTCGGGACAGGGGTCAGTCCCACAGATACGCAGTATTTT.